A single T cell receptor beta chain is shown here with its context. CDR1 is KGHSH, CDR2 LQKENI, per germline. This CDR3 has 13 amino acids. V shed 5 bases and J 5 bases; nucleotides not matched to a gene: 3. The data are from a study of blood T cell repertoires in COVID-19. Study background: Some COVID-19 samples were acute and others convalescent; all came from the United States, Italy and Spain. T cells, B-cell-depleted T cells, or PBMCs supplied cDNA or gDNA.

Original methodology: From reference gene primer amplification, estimates of nucleated cell counts were derived. Method: immunoSEQ multiplex PCR; TCRdb's copy keeps in-frame clones and lacks some. Clone size and V and J calls were adopted from that table, with D and trimming inferred from the DNA. The sample lists around 87,000 clones; 60% to 85% were seen once. The clonotype originates from a woman of 80 years or more with acute or convalescent COVID-19. The chain links TRBV18 to TRBJ1-5; 7 bases are shared with TRBD1. The sequenced sample was peripheral blood. CDR3 nucleotides: TGTGCCAGCTCAAAAACAGGGGATCAGCCCCAGCATTTT. Encoded protein: CASSKTGDQPQHF.